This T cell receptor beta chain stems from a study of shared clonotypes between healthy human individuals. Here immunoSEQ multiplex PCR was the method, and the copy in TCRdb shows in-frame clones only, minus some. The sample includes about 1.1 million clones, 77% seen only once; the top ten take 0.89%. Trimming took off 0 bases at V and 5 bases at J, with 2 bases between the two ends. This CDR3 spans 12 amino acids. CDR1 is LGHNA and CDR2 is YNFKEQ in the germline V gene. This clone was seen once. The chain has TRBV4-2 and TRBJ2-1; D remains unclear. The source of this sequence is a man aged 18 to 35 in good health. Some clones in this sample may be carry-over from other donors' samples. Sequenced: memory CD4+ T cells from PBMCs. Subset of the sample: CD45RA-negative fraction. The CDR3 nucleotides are TGTGCCAGCAGCCAAGAGCACAATGAGCAGTTCTTC. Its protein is CASSQEHNEQFF.